The clone carrying this TCR beta chain showed up many times. Germline lookup yields CDR1 KGHDR and CDR2 SFDVKD. The trim removed 3 bases at V and 7 bases at J, leaving 5 bases unmatched. The CDR3 is 16 residues long. TCR beta CDR3 regions were amplified from RNA transcripts. HTBI primers were employed in first-round RT-PCR, then a second-round multiplex PCR followed. Each CDR3 protein gets one entry after TCRdb re-called the multiplex PCR reads with MiXCR. The table has roughly 400,000 distinct CDR3 sequences, approximately 18% seen once. This sample was taken from a study of Graves' ophthalmopathy and Graves' hyperthyroidism. Study context: The blood sample was drawn at first diagnosis and before any treatment.

The rearrangement links TRBV24-1 to TRBJ2-2, with 12 bases fitting TRBD1. The sample was peripheral blood. The sequence was obtained from an adult woman with stable Graves' hyperthyroidism. CDR3 region: CATSDAGQGASGELFF. The CDR3 region has the DNA TGTGCCACCAGTGATGCGGGACAGGGGGCGAGCGGGGAGCTGTTTTTT.